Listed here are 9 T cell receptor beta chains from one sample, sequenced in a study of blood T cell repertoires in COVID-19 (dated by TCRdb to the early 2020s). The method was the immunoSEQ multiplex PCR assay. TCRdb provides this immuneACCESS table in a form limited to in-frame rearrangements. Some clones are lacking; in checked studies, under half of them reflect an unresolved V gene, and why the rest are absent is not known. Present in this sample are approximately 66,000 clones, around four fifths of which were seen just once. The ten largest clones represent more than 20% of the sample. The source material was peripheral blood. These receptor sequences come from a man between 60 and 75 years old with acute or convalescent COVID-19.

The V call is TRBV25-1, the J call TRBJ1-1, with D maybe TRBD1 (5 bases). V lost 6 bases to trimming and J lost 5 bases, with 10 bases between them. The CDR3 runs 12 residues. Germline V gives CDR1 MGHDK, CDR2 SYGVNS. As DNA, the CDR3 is TGTGCCAGCAGAGGGGCCAGTACTGAAGCTTTCTTT. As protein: CASRGASTEAFF. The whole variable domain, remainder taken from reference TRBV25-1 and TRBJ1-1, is EADIYQTPRYLVIGTGKKITLECSQTMGHDKMYWYQQDPGMELHLIHYSYGVNSTEKGDLSSESTVSRIRTEHFPLTLESARPSHTSQYLCASRGASTEAFFGQGTRLTVV.

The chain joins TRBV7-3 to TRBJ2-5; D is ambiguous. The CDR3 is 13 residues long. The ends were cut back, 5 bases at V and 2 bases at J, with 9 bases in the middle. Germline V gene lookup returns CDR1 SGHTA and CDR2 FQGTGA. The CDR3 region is CASSLSSQETQYF. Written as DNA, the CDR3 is TGTGCCAGCAGCCTCTCCTCTCAAGAGACCCAGTACTTC.

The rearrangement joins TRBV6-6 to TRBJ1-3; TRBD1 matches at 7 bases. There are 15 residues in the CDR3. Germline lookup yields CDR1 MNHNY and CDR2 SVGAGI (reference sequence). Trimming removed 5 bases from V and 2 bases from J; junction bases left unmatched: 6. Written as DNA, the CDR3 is TGTGCCAGCAGTCCTCCCGGGACAGCTGGAAACACCATATATTTT. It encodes CASSPPGTAGNTIYF.

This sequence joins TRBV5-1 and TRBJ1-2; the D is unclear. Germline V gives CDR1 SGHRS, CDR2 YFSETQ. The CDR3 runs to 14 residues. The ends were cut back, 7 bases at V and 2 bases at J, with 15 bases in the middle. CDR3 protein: CASRILGGNYGYTF. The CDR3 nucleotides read TGCGCCAGCCGTATTTTGGGAGGAAACTATGGCTACACCTTC.

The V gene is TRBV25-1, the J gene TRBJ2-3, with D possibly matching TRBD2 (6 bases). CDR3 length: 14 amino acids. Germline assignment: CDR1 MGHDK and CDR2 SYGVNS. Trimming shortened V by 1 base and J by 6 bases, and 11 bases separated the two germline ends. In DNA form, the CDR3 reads TGTGCCAGCAGTGAATCCTCCCGGGGGGATACGCAGTATTTT. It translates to CASSESSRGDTQYF.

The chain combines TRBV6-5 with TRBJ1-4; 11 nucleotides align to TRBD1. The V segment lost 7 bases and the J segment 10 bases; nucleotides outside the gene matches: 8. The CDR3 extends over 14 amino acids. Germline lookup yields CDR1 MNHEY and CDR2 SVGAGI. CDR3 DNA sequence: TGTGCCAGCATAGGACAGGGGGCTTTCGGAAAACTGTTTTTT. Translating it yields CASIGQGAFGKLFF.

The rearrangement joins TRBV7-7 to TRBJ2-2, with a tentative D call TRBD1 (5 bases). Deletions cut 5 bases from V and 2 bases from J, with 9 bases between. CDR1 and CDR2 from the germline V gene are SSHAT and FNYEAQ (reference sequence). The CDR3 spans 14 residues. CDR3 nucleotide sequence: TGTGCCAGCAGCCGGACACCTAACACCGGGGAGCTGTTTTTT. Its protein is CASSRTPNTGELFF.

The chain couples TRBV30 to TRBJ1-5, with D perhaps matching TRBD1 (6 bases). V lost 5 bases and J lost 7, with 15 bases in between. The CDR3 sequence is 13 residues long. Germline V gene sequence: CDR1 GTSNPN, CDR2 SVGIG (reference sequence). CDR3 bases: TGTGCCTGGGGTTCACAGGGAGAGCAGCCCCAGCATTTT. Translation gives CAWGSQGEQPQHF. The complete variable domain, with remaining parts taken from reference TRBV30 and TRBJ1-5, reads SQTIHQWPATLVQPVGSPLSLECTVEGTSNPNLYWYRQAAGRGLQLLFYSVGIGQISSEVPQNLSASRPQDRQFILSSKKLLLSDSGFYLCAWGSQGEQPQHFGDGTRLSIL.

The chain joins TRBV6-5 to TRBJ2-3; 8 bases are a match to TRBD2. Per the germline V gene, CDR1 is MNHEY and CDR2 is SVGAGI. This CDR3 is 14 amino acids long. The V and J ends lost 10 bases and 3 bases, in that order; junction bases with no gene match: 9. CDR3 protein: CATHLSGVTDTQYF. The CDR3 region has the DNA TGTGCCACTCACCTTAGCGGGGTAACAGATACGCAGTATTTT.